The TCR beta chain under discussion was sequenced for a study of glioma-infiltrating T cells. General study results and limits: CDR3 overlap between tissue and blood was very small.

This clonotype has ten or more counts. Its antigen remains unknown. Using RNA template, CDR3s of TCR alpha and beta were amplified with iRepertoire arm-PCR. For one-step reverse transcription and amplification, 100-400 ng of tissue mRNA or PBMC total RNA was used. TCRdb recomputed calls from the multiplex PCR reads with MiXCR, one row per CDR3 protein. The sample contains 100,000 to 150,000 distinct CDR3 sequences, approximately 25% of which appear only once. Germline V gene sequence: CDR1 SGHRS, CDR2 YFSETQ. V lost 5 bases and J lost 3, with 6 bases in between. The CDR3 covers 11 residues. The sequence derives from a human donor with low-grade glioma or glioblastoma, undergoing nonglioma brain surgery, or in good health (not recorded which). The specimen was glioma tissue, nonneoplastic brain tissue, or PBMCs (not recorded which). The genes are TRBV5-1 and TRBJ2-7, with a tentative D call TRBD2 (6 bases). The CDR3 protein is CASSSGYEQYF. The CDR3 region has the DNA TGCGCCAGCAGTAGCGGCTACGAGCAGTACTTC.